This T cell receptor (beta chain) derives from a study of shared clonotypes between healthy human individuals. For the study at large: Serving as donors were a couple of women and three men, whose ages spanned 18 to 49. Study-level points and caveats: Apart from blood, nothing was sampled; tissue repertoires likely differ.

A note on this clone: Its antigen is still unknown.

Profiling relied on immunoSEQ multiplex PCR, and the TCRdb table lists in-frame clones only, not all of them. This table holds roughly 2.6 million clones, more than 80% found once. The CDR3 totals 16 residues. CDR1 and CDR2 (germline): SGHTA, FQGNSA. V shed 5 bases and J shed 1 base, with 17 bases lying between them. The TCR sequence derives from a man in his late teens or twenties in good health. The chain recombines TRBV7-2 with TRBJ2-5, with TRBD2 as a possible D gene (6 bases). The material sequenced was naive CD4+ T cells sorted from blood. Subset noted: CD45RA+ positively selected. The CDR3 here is CASSRRSWDSQETQYF. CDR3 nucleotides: TGTGCCAGCAGCCGAAGGAGCTGGGACTCCCAAGAGACCCAGTACTTC.